This T cell receptor beta chain emerged from a study of shared clonotypes between healthy human individuals. This clone was observed once. Only in-frame clones appear in the TCRdb table, and some are missing; sequencing was by immunoSEQ multiplex PCR. The sample consists of some 2.3 million clones, over 85% of them appearing once. Trimming removed 2 bases from V and 7 bases from J; junction bases left unmatched: 4. The CDR3 is made up of 14 amino acids. Germline assignment: CDR1 MGHRA and CDR2 YSYEKL. V is TRBV4-1 and J is TRBJ1-2; 10 bases map to TRBD1. This clonotype was obtained from a man aged 18 to 29 in good health. Some clones in this sample may be carry-over from other donors' samples. The sample consisted of naive CD4+ T cells from PBMCs. Subset given: CD45RA+ positively selected. The CDR3 nucleotides read TGCGCCAGCAGCCAAAACGACAGGGGGCCTGGCTACACCTTC. Protein sequence: CASSQNDRGPGYTF.